The next 17 T cell receptor beta chains were all read from a single sample in a study of CD8+CD57+ T cells in acquired aplastic anemia. Only patients with CD8+CD57+ cell expansion on flow cytometry were chosen for sequencing. It was genomic DNA that served as the template for profiling TCR beta VDJ and CDR3. From the reads, TCRdb called clonotypes with MiXCR, one entry per CDR3 protein. The sample lists approximately 220,000 distinct CDR3 sequences, around half occurring once. Sequencing was performed on sorted CD4+, CD8+, or CD8+CD57+ T cells (not recorded which) from PBMCs. The origin of the receptors is a human donor with aplastic anemia.

The CDR3 coding sequence is TGCGCCAGCAGCCCCACCCGGCTAGGTAACAATGAGCAGTTCTTC. It specifies CASSPTRLGNNEQFF. The chain employs TRBV4-3 and TRBJ2-1, with D unclear. Trimming shortened V by 4 bases and J by 5 bases, and 15 bases separated the two germline ends. CDR1 is LGHNA and CDR2 is YSLEER in the germline V gene. CDR3 length: 15 amino acids.

This clonotype was picked up one time. The chain combines TRBV20-1 with TRBJ1-4; TRBD1 matches at 10 bases. Matching the DNA end better, TRBJ1-6 makes the J call doubtful. Germline V CDR1 and CDR2: DFQATT, SNEGSKA (reference sequence). This CDR3 has 17 residues. The DNA of the CDR3 is TGCAGTGCAAGGGACAGGGGACCATCGGGGGAAAATTCACCCCTCCACTTT. It translates to CSARDRGPSGENSPLHF.

The chain combines TRBV6-5 with TRBJ2-6, with D tentatively TRBD1 (6 bases). V was clipped by 0 bases and J by 0 bases, with 9 bases between them. The CDR3 covers 17 residues. From germline, CDR1 is MNHEY and CDR2 SVGAGI. The CDR3 DNA reads as TGTGCCAGCAGTTACTCGGACAGCGTCTCTGGGGCCAACGTCCTGACTTTC. This codes for CASSYSDSVSGANVLTF.

The chain has TRBV29-1 and TRBJ2-2; 12 bases line up with TRBD1. The germline V gene encodes CDR1 SQVTM and CDR2 ANQGSEA. The CDR3 extends over 15 amino acids. The J segment lost 7 bases and the V segment lost 5 bases, leaving 8 bases of the junction unmatched. The CDR3 region is CSVSGQGARHGELFF. The CDR3 DNA reads as TGCAGCGTTTCGGGACAGGGGGCGCGTCACGGGGAGCTGTTTTTT.

The V and J genes are TRBV9 and TRBJ2-5, with 7 bases fitting TRBD1. The trim removed 6 bases at V and 4 bases at J, leaving 12 bases unmatched. This CDR3 contains 15 residues. CDR1 and CDR2 (germline): SGDLS, YYNGEE. The CDR3 spells CASNELGTVLETQYF. DNA for the CDR3: TGTGCCAGCAATGAATTAGGGACAGTCCTAGAGACCCAGTACTTC.

This chain uses TRBV24-1 with TRBJ2-3; unclear D gene. CDR1 is KGHDR, CDR2 SFDVKD, per germline. V was clipped by 2 bases and J by 3 bases, with 11 bases between them. CDR3 size: 15 residues. CDR3 bases: TGTGCCACCAGTGATTCGACACGCCGAACAGATACGCAGTATTTT. It encodes CATSDSTRRTDTQYF.

This chain links TRBV2 with TRBJ1-1; D perhaps matches TRBD1 (5 bases). V lost 4 bases to trimming and J lost 9 bases, with 15 bases between them. The CDR3 is 13 residues long. The germline gives CDR1 SNHLY, CDR2 FYNNEI. CDR3 loop: CASSAGGRNKAFF. CDR3 DNA sequence: TGTGCCAGCAGTGCTGGGGGACGGAATAAAGCTTTCTTT.

This chain uses TRBV30 with TRBJ2-5; 8 bases match TRBD1. The ends lost 4 bases at V and 4 bases at J; junction bases unmatched: 5. The CDR3 runs 13 residues. The germline CDR1 and CDR2 sequences are GTSNPN and SVGIG (reference sequence). CDR3 in DNA: TGTGCCTGGATTGAACAGGGGGGAGAGACCCAGTACTTC. This gives the protein CAWIEQGGETQYF.

Details on this clonotype: This may come from a read error, since a much larger clone is one base off. The chain carries TRBV20-1 and TRBJ2-7, with TRBD2 matching over 15 bases. This CDR3 has 13 residues. Germline CDR1 reads DFQATT; CDR2 reads SNEGSKA (reference sequence). CDR3 residues: CGAGLAGGIEQYF. CDR3 DNA sequence: TGCGGTGCTGGACTAGCGGGGGGGATCGAGCAGTACTTC.

J is TRBJ2-2 and V is TRBV19; tentative D call: TRBD1 (6 bases). The germline gives CDR1 LNHDA, CDR2 SQIVND (reference sequence). The ends were cut back, 5 bases at V and 1 base at J, with 11 bases in the middle. This CDR3 has 15 residues. The CDR3 sequence is CASSPQGVNTGELFF. As DNA, the CDR3 is TGTGCCAGTAGTCCACAGGGAGTGAACACCGGGGAGCTGTTTTTT.

This clonotype was seen just once. The V and J genes are TRBV12-3 or TRBV12-4 and TRBJ1-6; perhaps TRBD1 as D (5 bases). V was cut by 4 bases and J by 5 bases, with 12 bases left in between. The CDR3 is 15 residues long. The CDR3 bases are TGTGCCAGCAGTTGGGGCGGAGGGGATAATTCACCCCTCCACTTT. It encodes CASSWGGGDNSPLHF.

The CDR3 protein is CASSEIAGGTDTQYF. In DNA, the CDR3 is TGTGCCAGCAGTGAAATTGCGGGGGGCACAGATACGCAGTATTTT. The chain couples TRBV6-4 to TRBJ2-3; 7 nucleotides agree with TRBD2. Trimming at V came to 3 bases and at J to 1 base, leaving 4 bases not matched to a gene. The V gene's germline CDR1 is MRHNA and CDR2 SNTAGT. CDR3 size: 15 residues.

Comments on this clonotype: A read error may produce the germline difference seen at one junction end. The chain links TRBV5-1 to TRBJ1-3; D not resolved. CDR3 length: 16 residues. The germline V gene encodes CDR1 SGHRS and CDR2 YFSETQ. The CDR3 region has the DNA TGTGCCAGCAGCTTAGTTCCAGGTTCCTCTGGAAACACCATATATTTT. Protein sequence: CASSLVPGSSGNTIYF.

This rearrangement joins TRBV4-3 to TRBJ1-6, with D possibly being TRBD1 (5 bases). Germline loops: CDR1 LGHNA, CDR2 YSLEER. The CDR3 is made up of 16 amino acids. The V end was cut by 1 base, the J end by 5 bases, with 12 bases between. CDR3 sequence reads: CASSQGGDGDNSPLHF. The CDR3 region has the DNA TGCGCCAGCAGCCAAGGAGGGGACGGCGATAATTCACCCCTCCACTTT.

This clonotype appeared a few times. The V call is TRBV6-5, the J call TRBJ1-3; a weak D match, TRBD1 (6 bases). The CDR3 runs 16 residues. Germline V gene lookup returns CDR1 MNHEY and CDR2 SVGAGI. V gave up 8 bases and J gave up 0 bases, with 17 bases separating them. CDR3 nucleotide sequence: TGTGCCAGCCACCACCGTGGGGGCATCTCTGGAAACACCATATATTTT. As protein: CASHHRGGISGNTIYF.

This clonotype has only a few counts. This chain connects TRBV7-9 to TRBJ2-1, with 8 nucleotides matching TRBD2. The CDR3 runs to 14 residues. The V and J ends lost 6 bases and 5 bases, in that order; junction bases with no gene match: 6. Germline V gene data show CDR1 as SEHNR and CDR2 as FQNEAQ (reference sequence). CDR3 region: CASRGLGIDNEQFF. The CDR3 DNA reads as TGTGCCAGCAGGGGACTAGGCATCGACAATGAGCAGTTCTTC.

This clonotype was seen repeatedly, ten times or more. The chain employs TRBV9 and TRBJ1-1; 7 nucleotides line up with TRBD1. The ends lost 1 base at V and 0 bases at J; junction bases unmatched: 3. CDR1 is SGDLS and CDR2 is YYNGEE in the germline V gene. CDR3 length equals 15 residues. The CDR3 region has the DNA TGTGCCAGCAGCGTATCAGGGGGTCTGAACACTGAAGCTTTCTTT. Amino acid sequence: CASSVSGGLNTEAFF.